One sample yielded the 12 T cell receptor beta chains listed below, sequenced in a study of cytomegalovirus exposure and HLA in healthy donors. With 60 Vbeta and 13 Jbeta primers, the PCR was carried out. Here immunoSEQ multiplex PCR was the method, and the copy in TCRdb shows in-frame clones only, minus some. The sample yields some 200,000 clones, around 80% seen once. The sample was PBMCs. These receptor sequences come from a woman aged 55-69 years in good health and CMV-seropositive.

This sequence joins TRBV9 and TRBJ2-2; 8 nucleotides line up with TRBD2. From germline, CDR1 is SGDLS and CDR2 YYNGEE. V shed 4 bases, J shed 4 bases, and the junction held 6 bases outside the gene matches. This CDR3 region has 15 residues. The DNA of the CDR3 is TGTGCCAGCAGCACGAGCGGGGGAGTCACCGGGGAGCTGTTTTTT. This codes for CASSTSGGVTGELFF.

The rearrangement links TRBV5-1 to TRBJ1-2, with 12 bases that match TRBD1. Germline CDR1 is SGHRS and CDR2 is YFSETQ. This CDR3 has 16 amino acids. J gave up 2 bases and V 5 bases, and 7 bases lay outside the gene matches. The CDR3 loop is CASSTGTGGRNYGYTF. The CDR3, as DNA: TGCGCCAGCAGTACCGGGACAGGGGGCCGAAACTATGGCTACACCTTC.

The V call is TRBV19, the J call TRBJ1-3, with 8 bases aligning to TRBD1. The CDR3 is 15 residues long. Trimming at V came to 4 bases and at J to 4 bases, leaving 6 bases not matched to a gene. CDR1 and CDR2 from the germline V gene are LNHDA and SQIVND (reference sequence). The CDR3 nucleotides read TGTGCCAGTAGTACAAGACAGGGGAGCGGAAACACCATATATTTT. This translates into CASSTRQGSGNTIYF. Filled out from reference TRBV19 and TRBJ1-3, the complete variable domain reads DGGITQSPKYLFRKEGQNVTLSCEQNLNHDAMYWYRQDPGQGLRLIYYSQIVNDFQKGDIAEGYSVSREKKESFPLTVTSAQKNPTAFYLCASSTRQGSGNTIYFGEGSWLTVV.

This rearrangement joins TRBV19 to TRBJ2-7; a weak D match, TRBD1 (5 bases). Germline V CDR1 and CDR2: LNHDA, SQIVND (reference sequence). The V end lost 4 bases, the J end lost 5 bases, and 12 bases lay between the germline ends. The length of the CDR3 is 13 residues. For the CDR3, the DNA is TGTGCCAGTAGTAAGGACACCTCGGACGAGCAGTACTTC. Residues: CASSKDTSDEQYF.

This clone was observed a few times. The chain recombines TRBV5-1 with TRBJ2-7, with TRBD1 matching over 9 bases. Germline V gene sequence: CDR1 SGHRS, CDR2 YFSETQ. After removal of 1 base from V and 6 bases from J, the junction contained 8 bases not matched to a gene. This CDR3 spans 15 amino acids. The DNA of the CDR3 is TGCGCCAGCAGCTTGAACACAGGGGGCGTCTCCGAGCAGTACTTC. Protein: CASSLNTGGVSEQYF.

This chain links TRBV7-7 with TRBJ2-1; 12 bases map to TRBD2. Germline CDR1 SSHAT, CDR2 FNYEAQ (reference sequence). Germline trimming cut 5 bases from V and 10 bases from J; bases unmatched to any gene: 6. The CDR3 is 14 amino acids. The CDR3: CASSPRLAGVEQFF. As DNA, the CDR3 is TGTGCCAGCAGCCCCAGACTAGCGGGAGTCGAGCAGTTCTTC.

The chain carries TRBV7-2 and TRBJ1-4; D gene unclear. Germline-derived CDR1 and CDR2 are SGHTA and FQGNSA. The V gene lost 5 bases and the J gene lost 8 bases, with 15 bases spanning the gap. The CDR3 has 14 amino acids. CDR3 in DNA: TGTGCCAGCAGCCTATCCGGGTCTCAGGAAAAACTGTTTTTT. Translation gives CASSLSGSQEKLFF.

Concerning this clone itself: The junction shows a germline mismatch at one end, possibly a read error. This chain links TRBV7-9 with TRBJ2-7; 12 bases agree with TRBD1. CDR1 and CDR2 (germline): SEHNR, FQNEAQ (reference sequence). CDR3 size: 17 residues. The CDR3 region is CSSSRRGQGAFMNEQYF. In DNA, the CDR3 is TGTTCCAGCAGCAGGCGGGGACAGGGGGCTTTCATGAACGAGCAGTACTTC.

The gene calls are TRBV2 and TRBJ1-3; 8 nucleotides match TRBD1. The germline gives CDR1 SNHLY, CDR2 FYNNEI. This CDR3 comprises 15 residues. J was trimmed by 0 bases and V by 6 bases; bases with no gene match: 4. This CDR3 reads CASRGTGLSGNTIYF. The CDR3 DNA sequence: TGTGCCAGCAGGGGGACAGGCCTCTCTGGAAACACCATATATTTT.

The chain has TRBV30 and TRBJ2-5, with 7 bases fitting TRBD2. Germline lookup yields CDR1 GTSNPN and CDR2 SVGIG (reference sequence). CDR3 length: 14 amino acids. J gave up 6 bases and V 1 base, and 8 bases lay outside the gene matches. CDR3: CAWSEGPGGKTQYF. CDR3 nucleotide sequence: TGTGCCTGGAGTGAGGGGCCGGGAGGAAAGACCCAGTACTTC.

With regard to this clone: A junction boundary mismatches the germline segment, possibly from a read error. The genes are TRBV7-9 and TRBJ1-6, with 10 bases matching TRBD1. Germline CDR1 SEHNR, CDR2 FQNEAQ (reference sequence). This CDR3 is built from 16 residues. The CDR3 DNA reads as TGTTCCAGCAGCCCTCCCGGGGACAGGGGCCCTTCACCCCTCCACTTT. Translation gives CSSSPPGDRGPSPLHF.

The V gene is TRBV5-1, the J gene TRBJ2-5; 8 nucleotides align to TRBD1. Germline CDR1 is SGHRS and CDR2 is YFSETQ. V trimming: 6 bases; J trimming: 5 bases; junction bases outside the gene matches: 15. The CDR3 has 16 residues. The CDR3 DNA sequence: TGCGCCAGCACCGTCTCCGGGCAGGGGGCACGGGAGACCCAGTACTTC. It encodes CASTVSGQGARETQYF.